This T cell receptor (beta chain) originates from a study of T cell responses to AZD1222 COVID-19 vaccine. Points from the study as a whole: Among AZD1222 vaccinees, only 5 to 7 were seropositive at baseline.

Of note for this clone: Its antigen is not identified.

TCRdb's copy holds only in-frame clones and misses some; the assay was immunoSEQ multiplex PCR. The repertoire includes about 78,000 clones, around four fifths of them detected once, and 2.9% sits in the top ten. Per germline, CDR1 GTSNPN and CDR2 SVGIG (reference sequence). V shed 0 bases and J shed 7 bases, with 13 bases lying between them. The CDR3 length is 14 residues. The chain combines TRBV30 with TRBJ1-5, with D possibly being TRBD1 (5 bases). The sample here was peripheral blood, taken on day 0 of AZD1222 vaccination. The TCR originated in an adult in good health. The CDR3 spells CAWSVQGARQPQHF. Here the CDR3 DNA reads TGTGCCTGGAGTGTACAAGGGGCCCGGCAGCCCCAGCATTTT.